The 23 T cell receptor beta chains below were found in one sample sequenced in a study of post-analysis software for immune sequencing data. No cognate antigen is known for these TCRs. Findings and limits, study-wide: Patients carried five TRBV segments more frequently than controls did, and TRBV5-6, TRBV5-1 and TRBV20-1 were among them.

Built from TCR beta cDNA, the libraries had unique molecular identifiers in them. TCRdb re-called the PCR reads with MiXCR, one entry per CDR3 protein. Of roughly 410,000 distinct CDR3 sequences detected, around 33% appear once; the ten largest clones hold roughly an eighth. Material: blood. Receptors originate from a girl between 5 and 17 years old with multiple sclerosis.

The chain recombines TRBV3-1 with TRBJ1-1, with TRBD1 identical over 7 bases. V lost 1 base and J lost 5; bases outside the gene matches: 4. Germline CDR1 is LGHDT and CDR2 is YNNKEL (reference sequence). The length of the CDR3 is 14 residues. CDR3 DNA: TGTGCCAGCAGCCAAGCCTACAGGGGAACTGAAGCTTTCTTT. As protein: CASSQAYRGTEAFF.

This clonotype was seen a handful of times. The rearrangement links TRBV9 to TRBJ1-2, with D unresolved. CDR3 size: 14 residues. Trimming shortened V by 4 bases and J by 2 bases, and 12 bases separated the two germline ends. Germline CDR1 SGDLS, CDR2 YYNGEE. Here the CDR3 reads CASSTFSGNYGYTF. The CDR3, as DNA: TGTGCCAGCAGCACCTTTTCGGGCAACTATGGCTACACCTTC.

This clonotype was found a few times. CDR3 DNA: TGCGCCAGCAGCCATCAGGTGACGGAGACCCAGTACTTC. Translating it yields CASSHQVTETQYF. V usage is TRBV4-1 and J usage is TRBJ2-5; D uncertain. Trimming pared 3 bases from V and 5 bases from J, leaving 10 bases between. Germline values: CDR1 MGHRA, CDR2 YSYEKL. The CDR3 runs 13 residues.

The rearrangement uses TRBV30 and TRBJ2-1, with TRBD2 matching 11 bases. Germline lookup yields CDR1 GTSNPN and CDR2 SVGIG (reference sequence). V was pared by 4 bases and J by 7 bases, with 9 bases of the junction left unmatched. This CDR3 has 15 residues. This chain's CDR3 is CAWTKTSGKGNEQFF. The CDR3 DNA sequence: TGTGCCTGGACGAAGACTAGCGGGAAAGGGAATGAGCAGTTCTTC.

This sequence joins TRBV6-6 and TRBJ2-7; 9 bases are a match to TRBD2. The J call is in doubt because the DNA end fits TRBJ2-5 better. The CDR3 contains 15 residues. Germline CDR1 reads MNHNY; CDR2 reads SVGAGI (reference sequence). The CDR3 here is CASMFGGGADETQYF. CDR3 coding DNA: TGTGCCAGCATGTTTGGCGGGGGGGCCGATGAGACCCAGTACTTC.

This sequence joins TRBV29-1 and TRBJ1-1; 7 bases align to TRBD1. Germline CDR1 reads SQVTM; CDR2 reads ANQGSEA. This CDR3 region has 13 residues. After removal of 1 base from V and 3 bases from J, the junction contained 2 bases not matched to a gene. This CDR3 reads CSVEGQGHTEAFF. As DNA, the CDR3 is TGCAGCGTTGAAGGACAGGGCCACACTGAAGCTTTCTTT.

This clonotype was seen a few times. The chain recombines TRBV12-3 or TRBV12-4 with TRBJ1-2; D is uncertain. Trimming took 5 bases from V and 4 from J, leaving 11 bases between them. The CDR3 has 13 amino acids. The CDR3 region is CASSRGVTYGYTF. In nucleotides, the CDR3 is TGTGCCAGCAGTCGAGGAGTCACCTATGGCTACACCTTC.

Only a few counts were recorded for this clonotype. The chain uses TRBV7-2 and TRBJ2-4; D may be TRBD2 (5 bases). CDR1 is SGHTA, CDR2 FQGNSA, per germline. This CDR3 spans 14 amino acids. With 1 base removed from V and 9 bases from J, the gap between germline ends came to 13 bases. CDR3 sequence reads: CASSLGVVGLIQYF. CDR3 coding DNA: TGTGCCAGCAGCTTAGGGGTAGTCGGACTCATTCAGTACTTC.

Details on this clonotype: Relative to the germline gene, one junction end is altered; a read error may explain this. The V call is TRBV6-2 or TRBV6-3, the J call TRBJ1-5, with 10 nucleotides matching TRBD1. Germline lookup yields CDR1 MNHEY and CDR2 SVGEGT. This CDR3 contains 17 residues. The CDR3 DNA reads as TGTGCCAGCAGGGCGAGACAGGGGGCGTTGAGCAGTCAGCCCCAGCATTTT. Encoded protein: CASRARQGALSSQPQHF.

The chain employs TRBV28 and TRBJ2-7; 8 bases fit TRBD2. Germline-derived CDR1 and CDR2 are MDHEN and SYDVKM. This CDR3 has 15 amino acids. V shed 6 bases, J shed 3 bases, and the junction held 10 bases outside the gene matches. This chain's CDR3 is CASSRSGSGDYEQYF. The CDR3 nucleotides are TGTGCCAGCAGCCGGAGCGGGAGTGGGGACTACGAGCAGTACTTC.

The CDR3 is CASSLGGGGAGNEQFF. The CDR3 DNA reads TGTGCCAGCAGCCTAGGGGGCGGGGGGGCCGGCAATGAGCAGTTCTTC. This chain joins TRBV7-8 and TRBJ2-1; 9 nucleotides align to TRBD2. The germline gives CDR1 SGHVS, CDR2 FQNEAQ. J gave up 6 bases and V 5 bases, and 11 bases lay outside the gene matches. The CDR3 contains 16 residues.

This clonotype was recorded a few times. The chain uses TRBV10-3 and TRBJ2-1, with a tentative D call TRBD1 (6 bases). CDR1 ENHRY and CDR2 SYGVKD come from the germline V gene. Between the trimmed V and J ends, which lost 4 bases and 4 bases, there was a span of 11 bases. The CDR3 length is 14 residues. The CDR3 DNA reads as TGTGCCATCAGTGCAGGGGAATTATACAATGAGCAGTTCTTC. Translated: CAISAGELYNEQFF.

This clonotype appeared a few times. The chain is built from TRBV7-9 and TRBJ2-3; 8 positions agree with TRBD2. This CDR3 comprises 17 residues. Germline trimming cut 5 bases from V and 5 bases from J; bases unmatched to any gene: 15. The germline gives CDR1 SEHNR, CDR2 FQNEAQ (reference sequence). The CDR3 DNA reads as TGTGCCAGCAGCACAATGGCGGGGACTAGGGTCGAAGATACGCAGTATTTT. This gives the protein CASSTMAGTRVEDTQYF. Combining the CDR3 with reference TRBV7-9 and TRBJ2-3 gives the whole variable domain DTGVSQNPRHKITKRGQNVTFRCDPISEHNRLYWYRQTLGQGPEFLTYFQNEAQLEKSRLLSDRFSAERPKGSFSTLEIQRTEQGDSAMYLCASSTMAGTRVEDTQYFGPGTRLTVL.

The chain uses TRBV20-1 and TRBJ1-2; TRBD1 is a possible D gene (5 bases). CDR3 size: 14 residues. CDR1 and CDR2 (germline): DFQATT, SNEGSKA (reference sequence). The V end was cut by 1 base, the J end by 3 bases, with 12 bases between. CDR3 residues: CSARARDGDYGYTF. The CDR3, as DNA: TGCAGTGCTAGAGCTAGGGACGGTGACTATGGCTACACCTTC.

The V gene is TRBV4-2, the J gene TRBJ2-3; D remains unclear. The CDR3 has 15 amino acids. V was shortened by 0 bases and J by 4 bases, with 11 bases between the two germline ends. Germline V gene data show CDR1 as LGHNA and CDR2 as YNFKEQ. CDR3 region: CASSQDKERPDTQYF. In DNA form, the CDR3 reads TGTGCCAGCAGCCAAGATAAGGAGCGTCCAGATACGCAGTATTTT.

This clonotype has a handful of counts. V and J are TRBV12-3 or TRBV12-4 and TRBJ1-2; 8 bases agree with TRBD1. CDR3 size: 14 residues. The J segment lost 3 bases and the V segment lost 6 bases, leaving 6 bases of the junction unmatched. Here the CDR3 reads CASSPQGADYGYTF. DNA of the CDR3: TGTGCCAGCAGCCCCCAGGGGGCGGACTATGGCTACACCTTC.

This clonotype appeared many times. The chain links TRBV6-6 to TRBJ1-5; 9 nucleotides agree with TRBD1. The CDR3 consists of 14 residues. Germline CDR1 is MNHNY and CDR2 is SVGAGI (reference sequence). The J segment lost 6 bases and the V segment lost 4 bases, leaving 4 bases of the junction unmatched. This chain's CDR3 is CASSLTGGSQPQHF. The DNA of the CDR3 is TGTGCCAGCAGTTTGACAGGGGGGAGTCAGCCCCAGCATTTT.

The rearrangement uses TRBV12-3 or TRBV12-4 and TRBJ2-5; TRBD1 is a possible D gene (6 bases). V shed 4 bases and J shed 0 bases, with 15 bases lying between them. The CDR3 runs 16 residues. CDR3 residues: CASSSSGTRYQETQYF. The CDR3 DNA reads as TGTGCCAGCAGTTCCTCCGGGACACGGTACCAAGAGACCCAGTACTTC.

The genes are TRBV7-9 and TRBJ2-7; no clear D gene. V was pared by 0 bases and J by 2 bases, with 14 bases between. Germline V gene lookup returns CDR1 SEHNR and CDR2 FQNEAQ (reference sequence). The CDR3 covers 16 residues. CDR3 nucleotide sequence: TGTGCCAGCAGCTTAGCAACGGAACTACGTACCTACGAGCAGTACTTC. Protein product: CASSLATELRTYEQYF.

The chain employs TRBV20-1 and TRBJ2-5; either TRBD1 or TRBD2 may fit D (5 bases each). Germline CDR1 reads DFQATT; CDR2 reads SNEGSKA (reference sequence). The ends were cut back, 6 bases at V and 4 bases at J, with 12 bases in the middle. The length of the CDR3 is 12 residues. The CDR3 nucleotides are TGCAGTGCCAGGGACCGCCGAGAGACCCAGTACTTC. This translates into CSARDRRETQYF.

The chain uses TRBV18 and TRBJ1-1; 8 bases match TRBD1. CDR3 length equals 16 residues. Unmatched junction bases numbered 9, after V lost 6 bases and J lost 0 bases. CDR1 is KGHSH and CDR2 is LQKENI in the germline V gene. CDR3 sequence (DNA): TGTGCCAGCTCGGATTACAGGGGGTCGGTGAACACTGAAGCTTTCTTT. Protein sequence: CASSDYRGSVNTEAFF.

About this clonotype itself: This is likely a read error, given that the CDR3 carries no conserved phenylalanine or tryptophan at its end. V usage is TRBV5-1 and J usage is TRBJ2-7; TRBD2 might be the D (6 bases). V was clipped by 4 bases and J by 3 bases, with 14 bases between them. CDR3 length equals 14 residues. Germline V CDR1 and CDR2: SGHRS, YFSETQ. The CDR3 region has the DNA TGCGCCAGCAGCCCCGGGGGAGCATTCTACGAGCAGTACTGC. Its translation is CASSPGGAFYEQYC.

This clonotype was seen a handful of times. The rearrangement uses TRBV9 and TRBJ2-1; 9 bases align to TRBD2. The CDR3 consists of 16 residues. Per the germline V gene, CDR1 is SGDLS and CDR2 is YYNGEE. The trim removed 0 bases at V and 4 bases at J, leaving 5 bases unmatched. CDR3 loop: CASSVEAGGGYNEQFF. In DNA, the CDR3 is TGTGCCAGCAGCGTAGAAGCGGGGGGAGGGTACAATGAGCAGTTCTTC.